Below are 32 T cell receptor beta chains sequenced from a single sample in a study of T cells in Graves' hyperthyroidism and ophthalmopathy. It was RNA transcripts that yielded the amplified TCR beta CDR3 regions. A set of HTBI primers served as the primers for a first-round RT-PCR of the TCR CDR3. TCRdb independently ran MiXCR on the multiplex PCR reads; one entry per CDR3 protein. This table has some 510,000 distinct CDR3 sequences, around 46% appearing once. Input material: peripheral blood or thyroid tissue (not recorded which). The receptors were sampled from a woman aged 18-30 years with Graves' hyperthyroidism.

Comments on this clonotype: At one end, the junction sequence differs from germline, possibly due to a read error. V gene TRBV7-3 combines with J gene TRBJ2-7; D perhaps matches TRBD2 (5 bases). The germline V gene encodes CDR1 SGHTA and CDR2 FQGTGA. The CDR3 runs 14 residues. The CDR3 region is CASSPVGVSLEQYF. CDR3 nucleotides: TGCGCCAGCAGCCCCGTCGGGGTGTCCCTCGAGCAGTACTTC.

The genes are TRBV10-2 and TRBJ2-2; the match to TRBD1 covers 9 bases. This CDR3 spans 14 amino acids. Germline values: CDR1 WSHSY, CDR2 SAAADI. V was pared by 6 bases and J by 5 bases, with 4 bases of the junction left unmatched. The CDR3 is CASRLTGGTGELFF. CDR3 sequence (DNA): TGCGCCAGCAGATTGACAGGGGGAACCGGGGAGCTGTTTTTT.

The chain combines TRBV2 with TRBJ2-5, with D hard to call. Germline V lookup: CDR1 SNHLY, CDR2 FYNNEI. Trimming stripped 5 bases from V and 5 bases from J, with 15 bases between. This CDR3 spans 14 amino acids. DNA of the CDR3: TGTGCCAGCAGTTTAGGCCAGTTAGACGAGACCCAGTACTTC. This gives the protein CASSLGQLDETQYF.

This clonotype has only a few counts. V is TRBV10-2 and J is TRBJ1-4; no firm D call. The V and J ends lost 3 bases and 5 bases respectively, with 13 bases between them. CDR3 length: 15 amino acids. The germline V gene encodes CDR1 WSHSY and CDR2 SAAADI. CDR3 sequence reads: CASSESRATNEKLFF. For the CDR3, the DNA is TGCGCCAGCAGTGAATCCAGAGCCACGAATGAAAAACTGTTTTTT.

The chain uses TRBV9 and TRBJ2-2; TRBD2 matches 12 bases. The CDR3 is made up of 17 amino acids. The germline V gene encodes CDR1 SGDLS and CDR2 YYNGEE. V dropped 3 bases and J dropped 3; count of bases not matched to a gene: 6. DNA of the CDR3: TGTGCCAGCAGCGGGAGACTAGCGGGAGTCCACACCGGGGAGCTGTTTTTT. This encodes CASSGRLAGVHTGELFF.

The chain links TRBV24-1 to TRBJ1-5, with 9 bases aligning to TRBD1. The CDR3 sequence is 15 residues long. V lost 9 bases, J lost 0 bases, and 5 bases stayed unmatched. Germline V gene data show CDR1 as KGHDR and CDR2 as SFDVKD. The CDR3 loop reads CATGTGKYSNQPQHF. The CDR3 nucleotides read TGTGCCACCGGGACAGGGAAGTATAGCAATCAGCCCCAGCATTTT.

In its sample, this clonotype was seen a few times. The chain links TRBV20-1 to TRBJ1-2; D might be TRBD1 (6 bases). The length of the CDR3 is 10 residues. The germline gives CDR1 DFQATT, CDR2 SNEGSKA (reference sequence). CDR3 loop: CSLNRESATF. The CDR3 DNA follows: TGCAGCCTCAACAGGGAATCGGCCACCTTC.

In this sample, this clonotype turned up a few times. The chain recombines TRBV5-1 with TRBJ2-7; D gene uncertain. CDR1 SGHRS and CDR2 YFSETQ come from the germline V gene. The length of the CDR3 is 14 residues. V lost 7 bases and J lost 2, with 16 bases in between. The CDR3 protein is CASSSWTVTYEQYF. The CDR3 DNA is TGCGCCAGCTCTAGTTGGACGGTGACCTACGAGCAGTACTTC.

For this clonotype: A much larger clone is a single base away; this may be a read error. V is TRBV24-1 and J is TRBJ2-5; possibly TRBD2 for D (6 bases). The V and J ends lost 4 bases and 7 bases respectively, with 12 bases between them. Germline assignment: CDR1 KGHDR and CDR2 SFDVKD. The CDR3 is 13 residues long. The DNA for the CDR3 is TGTGCCACCAGTGACGGGAGTGGGGCGACCCAGTACTTC. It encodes CATSDGSGATQYF.

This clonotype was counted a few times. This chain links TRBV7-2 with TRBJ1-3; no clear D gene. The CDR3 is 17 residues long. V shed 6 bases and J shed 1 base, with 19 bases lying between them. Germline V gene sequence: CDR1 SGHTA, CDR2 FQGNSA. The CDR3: CASSHLFNFLSGNTIYF. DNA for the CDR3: TGTGCCAGCAGTCACCTTTTCAACTTTTTGTCTGGAAACACCATATATTTT.

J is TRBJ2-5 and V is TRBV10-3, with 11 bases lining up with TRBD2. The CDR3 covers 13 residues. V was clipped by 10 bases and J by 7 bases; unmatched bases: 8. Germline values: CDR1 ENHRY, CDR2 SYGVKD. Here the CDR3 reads CATEIAGGGTQYF. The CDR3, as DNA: TGTGCCACCGAGATAGCGGGAGGGGGGACCCAGTACTTC.

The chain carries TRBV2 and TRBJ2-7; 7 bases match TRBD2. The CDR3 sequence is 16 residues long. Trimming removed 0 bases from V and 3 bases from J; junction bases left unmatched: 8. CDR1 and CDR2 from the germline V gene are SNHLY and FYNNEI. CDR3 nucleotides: TGTGCCAGCAGTGAAGCAGCGGGACTGTTCTACTACGAGCAGTACTTC. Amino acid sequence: CASSEAAGLFYYEQYF.

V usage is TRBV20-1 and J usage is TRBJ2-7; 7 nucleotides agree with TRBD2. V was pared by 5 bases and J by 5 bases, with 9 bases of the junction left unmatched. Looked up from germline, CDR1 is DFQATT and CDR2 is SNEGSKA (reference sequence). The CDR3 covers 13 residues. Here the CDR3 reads CSADRAGENEQYF. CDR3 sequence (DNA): TGCAGTGCTGATCGCGCGGGAGAGAACGAGCAGTACTTC.

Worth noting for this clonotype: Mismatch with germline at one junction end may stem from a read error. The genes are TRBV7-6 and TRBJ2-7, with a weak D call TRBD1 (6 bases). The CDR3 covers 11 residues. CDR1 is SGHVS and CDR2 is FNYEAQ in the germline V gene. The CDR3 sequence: CACSRGYEQYF. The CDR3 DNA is TGTGCCTGCAGCAGGGGATACGAGCAGTACTTC.

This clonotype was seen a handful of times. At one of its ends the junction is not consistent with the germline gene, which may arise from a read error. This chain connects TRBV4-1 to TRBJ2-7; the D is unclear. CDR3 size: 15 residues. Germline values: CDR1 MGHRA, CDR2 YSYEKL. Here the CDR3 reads CASSQDSSATYEQYF. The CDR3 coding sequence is TGTGCCAGCAGCCAAGATTCAAGCGCTACCTACGAGCAGTACTTC.

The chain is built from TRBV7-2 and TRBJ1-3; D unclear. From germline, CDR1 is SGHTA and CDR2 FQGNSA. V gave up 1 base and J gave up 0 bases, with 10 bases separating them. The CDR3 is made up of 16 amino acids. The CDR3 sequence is CASSLGPTNSGNTIYF. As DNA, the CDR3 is TGTGCCAGCAGCTTAGGTCCAACCAACTCTGGAAACACCATATATTTT.

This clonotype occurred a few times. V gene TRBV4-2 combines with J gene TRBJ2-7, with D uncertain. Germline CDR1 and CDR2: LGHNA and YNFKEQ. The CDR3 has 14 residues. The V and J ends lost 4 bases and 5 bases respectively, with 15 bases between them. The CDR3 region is CASSRWTGSDEQYF. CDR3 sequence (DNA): TGTGCCAGCAGCCGCTGGACGGGTTCGGACGAGCAGTACTTC.

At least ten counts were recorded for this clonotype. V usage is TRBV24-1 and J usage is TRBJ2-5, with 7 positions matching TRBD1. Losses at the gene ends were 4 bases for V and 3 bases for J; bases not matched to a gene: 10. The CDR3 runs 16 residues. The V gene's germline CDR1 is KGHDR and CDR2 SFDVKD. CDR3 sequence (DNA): TGTGCCACCAGTGACCTCCGCGGACAGGAGGAAGAGACCCAGTACTTC. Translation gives CATSDLRGQEEETQYF.

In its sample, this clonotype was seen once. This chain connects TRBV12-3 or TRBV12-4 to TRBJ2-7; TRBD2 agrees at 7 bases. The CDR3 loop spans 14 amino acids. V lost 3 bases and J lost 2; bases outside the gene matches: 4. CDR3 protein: CASSFALAAYEQYF. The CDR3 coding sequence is TGTGCCAGCAGTTTCGCCCTAGCGGCCTACGAGCAGTACTTC.

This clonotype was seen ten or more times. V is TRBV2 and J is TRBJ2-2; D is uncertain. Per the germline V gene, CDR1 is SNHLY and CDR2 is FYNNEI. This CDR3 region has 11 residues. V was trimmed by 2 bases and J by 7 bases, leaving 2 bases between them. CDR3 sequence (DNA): TGTGCCAGCAGTGAAAACGGGGAGCTGTTTTTT. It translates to CASSENGELFF.

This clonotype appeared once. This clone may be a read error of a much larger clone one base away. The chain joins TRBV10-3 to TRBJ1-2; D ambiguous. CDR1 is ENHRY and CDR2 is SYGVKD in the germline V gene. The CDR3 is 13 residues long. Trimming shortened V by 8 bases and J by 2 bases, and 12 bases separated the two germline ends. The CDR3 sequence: CAIRAPGNYGYTF. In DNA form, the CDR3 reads TGTGCCATCCGGGCCCCGGGAAACTATGGCTACACCTTC.

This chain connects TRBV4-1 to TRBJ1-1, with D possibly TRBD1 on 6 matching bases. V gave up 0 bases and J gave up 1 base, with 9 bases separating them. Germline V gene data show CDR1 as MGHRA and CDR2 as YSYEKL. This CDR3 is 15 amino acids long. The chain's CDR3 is CASSQEDSPNTEAFF. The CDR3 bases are TGCGCCAGCAGCCAAGAGGACAGTCCGAACACTGAAGCTTTCTTT.

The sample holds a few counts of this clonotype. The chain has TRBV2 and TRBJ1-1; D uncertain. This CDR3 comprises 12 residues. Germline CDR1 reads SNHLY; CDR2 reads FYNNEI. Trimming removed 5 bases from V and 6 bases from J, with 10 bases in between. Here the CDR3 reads CASSYGGPEAFF. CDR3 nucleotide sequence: TGTGCCAGCAGTTACGGAGGTCCTGAAGCTTTCTTT.

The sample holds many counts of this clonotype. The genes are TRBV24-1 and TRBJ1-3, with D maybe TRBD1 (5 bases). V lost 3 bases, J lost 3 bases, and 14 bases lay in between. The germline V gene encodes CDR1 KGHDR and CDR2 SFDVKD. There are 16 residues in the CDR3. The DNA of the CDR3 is TGTGCCACCAGTGATGGCCCGGGGGGTGATGGAAACACCATATATTTT. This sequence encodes CATSDGPGGDGNTIYF.

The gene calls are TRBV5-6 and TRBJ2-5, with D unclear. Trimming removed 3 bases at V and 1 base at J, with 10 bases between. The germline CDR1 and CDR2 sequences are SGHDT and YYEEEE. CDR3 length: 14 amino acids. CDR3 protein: CASSSGRFQETQYF. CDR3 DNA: TGTGCCAGCAGCTCCGGACGGTTCCAAGAGACCCAGTACTTC.

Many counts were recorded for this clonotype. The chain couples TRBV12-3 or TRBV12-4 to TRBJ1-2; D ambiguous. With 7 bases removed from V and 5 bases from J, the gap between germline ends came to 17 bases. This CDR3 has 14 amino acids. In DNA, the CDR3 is TGTGCCAGCACCCTCCAGAGTGTAGGATATGGCTACACCTTC. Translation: CASTLQSVGYGYTF.

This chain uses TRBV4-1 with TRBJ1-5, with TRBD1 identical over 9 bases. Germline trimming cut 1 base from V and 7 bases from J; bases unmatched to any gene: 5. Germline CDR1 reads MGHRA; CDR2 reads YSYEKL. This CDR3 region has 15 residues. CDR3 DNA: TGCGCCAGCAGCCAAGGACAGGGGGAAGGCCAGCCCCAGCATTTT. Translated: CASSQGQGEGQPQHF.

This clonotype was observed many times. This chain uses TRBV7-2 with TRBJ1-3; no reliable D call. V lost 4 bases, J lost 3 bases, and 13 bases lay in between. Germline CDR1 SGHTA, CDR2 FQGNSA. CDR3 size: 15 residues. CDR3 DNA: TGTGCCAGCAGCTCGGGCTGGGGTAGTGGAAACACCATATATTTT. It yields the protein CASSSGWGSGNTIYF. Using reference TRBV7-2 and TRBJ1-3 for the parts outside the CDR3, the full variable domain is GAGVSQSPSNKVTEKGKDVELRCDPISGHTALYWYRQSLGQGLEFLIYFQGNSAPDKSGLPSDRFSAERTGGSVSTLTIQRTQQEDSAVYLCASSSGWGSGNTIYFGEGSWLTVV.

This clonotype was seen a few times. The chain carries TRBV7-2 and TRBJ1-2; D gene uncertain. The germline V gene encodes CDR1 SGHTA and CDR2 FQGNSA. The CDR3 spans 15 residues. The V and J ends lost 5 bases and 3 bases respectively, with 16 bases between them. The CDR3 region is CASSQKGSVDYGYTF. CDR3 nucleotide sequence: TGTGCCAGCAGCCAAAAGGGCAGCGTGGACTATGGCTACACCTTC. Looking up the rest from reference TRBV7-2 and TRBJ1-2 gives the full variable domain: GAGVSQSPSNKVTEKGKDVELRCDPISGHTALYWYRQSLGQGLEFLIYFQGNSAPDKSGLPSDRFSAERTGGSVSTLTIQRTQQEDSAVYLCASSQKGSVDYGYTFGSGTRLTVV.

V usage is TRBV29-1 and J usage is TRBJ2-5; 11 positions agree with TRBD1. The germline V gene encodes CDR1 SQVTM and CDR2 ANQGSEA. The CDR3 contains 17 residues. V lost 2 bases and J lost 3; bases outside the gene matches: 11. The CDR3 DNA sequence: TGCAGCGTTGAACTGATACGGGACAGGGGGGTTGAAGAGACCCAGTACTTC. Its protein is CSVELIRDRGVEETQYF.

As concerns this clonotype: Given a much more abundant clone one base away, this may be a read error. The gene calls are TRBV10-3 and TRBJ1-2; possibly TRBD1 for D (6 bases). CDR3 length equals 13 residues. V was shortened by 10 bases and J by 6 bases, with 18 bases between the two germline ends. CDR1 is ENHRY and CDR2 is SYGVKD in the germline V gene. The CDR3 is CATKSRQDHGYTF. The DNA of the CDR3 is TGTGCCACTAAAAGCAGACAGGACCATGGCTACACCTTC.

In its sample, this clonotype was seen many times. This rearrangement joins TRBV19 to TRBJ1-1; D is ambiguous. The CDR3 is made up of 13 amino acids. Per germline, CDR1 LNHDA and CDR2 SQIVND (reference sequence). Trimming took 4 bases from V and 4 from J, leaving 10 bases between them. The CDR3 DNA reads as TGTGCCAGTAGTAATTTGGGGAGCACTGAAGCTTTCTTT. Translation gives CASSNLGSTEAFF.